The rows below give T cell receptor beta chains drawn from one sample of a study of blood T cell repertoires in COVID-19. Using immunoSEQ multiplex PCR, the repertoire was profiled, and TCRdb retains in-frame clones only, with some absent. The sample has about 440,000 clones; about 89% are singletons. What was sequenced was peripheral blood. All receptors derive from a woman aged 25-40 years with acute or convalescent COVID-19. The CDR3 runs from the conserved cysteine through the conserved F or W. D genes are given only for firm matches. Some rows mark clone size as missing; the rest say once, few, many or name a class of expanded clone.

DNA: TGTGCCAGCAGCTTAGAGTGGGCCGGTGCGGGGGAGCAGTACTTC; CDR3: CASSLEWAGAGEQYF; V: TRBV7-6; D: -; size: -; J: TRBJ2-7
DNA: TGTGCCAGCAGTGAGGGGAGGGGGATTGGCTACACCTTC; CDR3: CASSEGRGIGYTF; V: TRBV6-1; D: -; size: -; J: TRBJ1-2
DNA: TGTGCCAGCAGCTACAGACCCAGAGCCTACGAGCAGTACTTC; CDR3: CASSYRPRAYEQYF; V: TRBV7-2; D: -; size: -; J: TRBJ2-7
DNA: TGTGCCAGCTCTGGGCAGGGTGGAACAGATACGCAGTATTTT; CDR3: CASSGQGGTDTQYF; V: TRBV18; D: -; size: -; J: TRBJ2-3
DNA: TGTGCCAGCAGCTCGTCACTTATGAACACTGAAGCTTTCTTT; CDR3: CASSSSLMNTEAFF; V: TRBV7-9; D: -; size: once; J: TRBJ1-1
DNA: TGCGCCAGCAGCTACACACGCAATGAGCAGTTCTTC; CDR3: CASSYTRNEQFF; V: TRBV4-1; D: -; size: -; J: TRBJ2-1
DNA: TGTGCCACCAGTGAGCCTCCGGGACTAGCAGTCGGGGAGCTGTTTTTT; CDR3: CATSEPPGLAVGELFF; V: TRBV24-1; D: TRBD2; size: -; J: TRBJ2-2
DNA: TGTGCAAGTCGCTTAGCAGGGGAACATTATCAGCCCCAGCATTTT; CDR3: CASRLAGEHYQPQHF; V: TRBV12-2; D: -; size: -; J: TRBJ1-5
DNA: TGTGCCACCCGAGAGACTAAAACAGGGACAGCTTTCTTT; CDR3: CATRETKTGTAFF; V: TRBV24-1; D: -; size: -; J: TRBJ1-1
DNA: TGTGCCAGCAGCTTACCCGACAGTGTAGTGTGGGGCTACACCTTC; CDR3: CASSLPDSVVWGYTF; V: TRBV7-9; D: -; size: -; J: TRBJ1-2
DNA: TGTGCCAGCAGCGAAGTAGGGACAGGGGAACCCAATTCACCCCTCCACTTT; CDR3: CASSEVGTGEPNSPLHF; V: TRBV7-3; D: TRBD1; size: -; J: TRBJ1-6
DNA: TGTGCCAGTAGTTCACAGGGAAACTACACCTTC; CDR3: CASSSQGNYTF; V: TRBV19; D: -; size: -; J: TRBJ1-2
DNA: TGTGCCAGCAGCTTGGGTGGGGGCGGTACCTACGAGCAGTACTTC; CDR3: CASSLGGGGTYEQYF; V: TRBV5-6; D: -; size: -; J: TRBJ2-7
DNA: TGCGCCAGCAGCCCCGGACTAGCGGCGAACACCGGGGAGCTGTTTTTT; CDR3: CASSPGLAANTGELFF; V: TRBV5-1; D: TRBD2; size: -; J: TRBJ2-2
DNA: TGTGCCAGCAGTCGGGGGGGCGAGAACAATGAGCAGTTCTTC; CDR3: CASSRGGENNEQFF; V: TRBV9; D: TRBD2; size: -; J: TRBJ2-1
DNA: TGTGCCAGCAGAGCGGGTAGCACAGATACGCAGTATTTT; CDR3: CASRAGSTDTQYF; V: TRBV3-1/TRBV3-2; D: -; size: -; J: TRBJ2-3
DNA: TGTGCCACCAGCAGAGATTCTGGACAGGCGGTCTATGGCTACACCTTC; CDR3: CATSRDSGQAVYGYTF; V: TRBV15; D: TRBD1; size: -; J: TRBJ1-2
DNA: TGTGCCAGCAGTCCTACTAGCGGGGGGGGTCGCAGAGAGACCCAGTACTTC; CDR3: CASSPTSGGGRRETQYF; V: TRBV2; D: TRBD2; size: -; J: TRBJ2-5
DNA: TGTGCCAGCAGTTTAGGGGGCCGATACGAGCAGTACTTC; CDR3: CASSLGGRYEQYF; V: TRBV28; D: -; size: -; J: TRBJ2-7